The rows below give T cell receptor beta chains drawn from one sample of a study of cytomegalovirus exposure and HLA in healthy donors. This table comes from immunoSEQ multiplex PCR, and its TCRdb copy is limited to in-frame clones, with some not included. The sample carries fewer than 200,000 clones, 70% to 80% recorded once. Specimen: PBMCs. The receptors originated from a middle-aged man in good health and CMV-seronegative. CDR3s include the opening cysteine and the closing phenylalanine or tryptophan. A D gene is named only where the DNA matches it firmly. The size field is filled for only some rows; it gives once, few, many or a size class.

D: NA; J: TRBJ2-7; size: NA; V: TRBV11-2; CDR3: CASSPGLSYEQYF; DNA: TGTGCCAGCAGCCCAGGGCTCTCCTACGAGCAGTACTTC
D: NA; J: TRBJ2-7; size: NA; V: TRBV6-1; CDR3: CASSGQDSLYEQYF; DNA: TGTGCCAGCAGTGGCCAGGACAGCCTCTACGAGCAGTACTTC
D: TRBD1; J: TRBJ2-1; size: NA; V: TRBV7-8; CDR3: CASSVTTGYLGEQFF; DNA: TGTGCCAGCAGCGTCACGACAGGGTATTTGGGTGAGCAGTTCTTC
D: NA; J: TRBJ2-7; size: NA; V: TRBV27; CDR3: CASHSTGLSLGEQYF; DNA: TGTGCCAGTCACTCCACAGGGTTAAGTCTTGGCGAGCAGTACTTC
D: NA; J: TRBJ2-1; size: NA; V: TRBV18; CDR3: CASSIRGSYNEQFF; DNA: TGTGCCAGCTCGATCAGGGGCTCCTACAATGAGCAGTTCTTC
D: NA; J: TRBJ2-7; size: few; V: TRBV18; CDR3: CASSPPLTETYEQYF; DNA: TGTGCCAGCTCACCACCGTTGACAGAGACCTACGAGCAGTACTTC
D: NA; J: TRBJ2-3; size: NA; V: TRBV6-1; CDR3: CASPPGGQRGDTQYF; DNA: TGTGCCAGCCCCCCCGGGGGACAGCGGGGGGATACGCAGTATTTT
D: NA; J: TRBJ2-1; size: NA; V: TRBV7-6; CDR3: CASSLFVGGYNEQFF; DNA: TGTGCCAGCAGCTTATTTGTAGGGGGCTACAATGAGCAGTTCTTC
D: NA; J: TRBJ2-7; size: NA; V: TRBV6-5; CDR3: CASKIGRDGLYEQYF; DNA: TGTGCCAGCAAGATAGGGCGGGATGGTCTCTACGAGCAGTACTTC
D: NA; J: TRBJ2-7; size: NA; V: TRBV6-4; CDR3: CASSDSTLPHEQYF; DNA: TGTGCCAGCAGTGACTCGACACTCCCCCACGAGCAGTACTTC
D: NA; J: TRBJ1-5; size: NA; V: TRBV7-9; CDR3: CASSPRVDEGGQPQHF; DNA: TGTGCCAGCAGCCCCCGGGTCGATGAAGGCGGTCAGCCCCAGCATTTT
D: NA; J: TRBJ2-3; size: NA; V: TRBV28; CDR3: CASRGPGGTQYF; DNA: TGTGCCAGCAGGGGGCCCGGGGGTACGCAGTATTTT
D: NA; J: TRBJ2-6; size: few; V: TRBV19; CDR3: CASSQGQAANVLTF; DNA: TGTGCCAGTAGCCAGGGGCAAGCGGCCAACGTCCTGACTTTC
D: NA; J: TRBJ2-7; size: NA; V: TRBV5-4; CDR3: CASSLDAREEYEQYF; DNA: TGTGCCAGCAGCTTGGATGCCAGGGAAGAATACGAGCAGTACTTC
D: TRBD1; J: TRBJ1-4; size: NA; V: TRBV14; CDR3: CASSQSQGQGTLNEKLFF; DNA: TGTGCCAGCAGCCAATCACAAGGACAGGGGACGTTGAATGAAAAACTGTTTTTT
D: TRBD2; J: TRBJ2-3; size: once; V: TRBV6-5; CDR3: CASSYSYSGNEQYF; DNA: TGTGCCAGCAGTTACTCGTATAGCGGGAATGAGCAGTATTTT
D: NA; J: TRBJ2-1; size: NA; V: TRBV7-9; CDR3: CASQTRYNEQFF; DNA: TGTGCCAGCCAGACTAGATACAATGAGCAGTTCTTC
D: NA; J: TRBJ2-7; size: NA; V: TRBV20-1; CDR3: CSARVKGGQYF; DNA: TGCAGTGCTAGAGTAAAAGGAGGGCAGTACTTC
D: NA; J: TRBJ2-6; size: NA; V: TRBV5-1; CDR3: CAGSFLGGEANVLTF; DNA: TGCGCCGGCAGCTTTCTGGGGGGAGAGGCCAACGTCCTGACTTTC
D: TRBD1; J: TRBJ1-3; size: NA; V: TRBV4-2; CDR3: CASSQGSRTGSGNTIYF; DNA: TGTGCCAGCAGCCAAGGATCCCGGACAGGGAGCGGAAACACCATATATTTT
D: NA; J: TRBJ1-2; size: NA; V: TRBV5-4; CDR3: CASGRGGEAEYGYTF; DNA: TGTGCCAGCGGGCGGGGCGGGGAGGCGGAATATGGCTACACCTTC
D: TRBD2; J: TRBJ2-1; size: NA; V: TRBV7-2; CDR3: CASSAKTGLAQDEQFF; DNA: TGTGCCAGCAGCGCAAAAACGGGACTAGCTCAGGATGAGCAGTTCTTC
D: NA; J: TRBJ2-1; size: NA; V: TRBV7-2; CDR3: CASREGAAYNEQFF; DNA: TGTGCCAGCAGGGAGGGGGCTGCTTACAATGAGCAGTTCTTC
D: TRBD2; J: TRBJ2-3; size: NA; V: TRBV29-1; CDR3: CSVEDRLAGITDTQYF; DNA: TGCAGCGTTGAAGATCGACTAGCGGGAATCACAGATACGCAGTATTTT
D: NA; J: TRBJ1-1; size: once; V: TRBV28; CDR3: CASSLFGRMNTEAFF; DNA: TGTGCCAGCAGTTTATTTGGGAGGATGAACACTGAAGCTTTCTTT
D: NA; J: TRBJ2-7; size: NA; V: TRBV27; CDR3: CASSSRLATYEQYF; DNA: TGTGCCAGCAGTTCCCGACTGGCTACCTACGAGCAGTACTTC
D: TRBD2; J: TRBJ2-1; size: few; V: TRBV2; CDR3: CASSLGTSGVHNEQFF; DNA: TGTGCCAGCAGTTTAGGGACTAGCGGGGTACACAATGAGCAGTTCTTC
D: NA; J: TRBJ1-3; size: NA; V: TRBV4-2; CDR3: CASSRGSSGNTIYF; DNA: TGTGCCAGCAGCCGAGGGAGCTCTGGAAACACCATATATTTT
D: TRBD1; J: TRBJ2-5; size: NA; V: TRBV29-1; CDR3: CSVQQGVGETQYF; DNA: TGCAGCGTTCAACAGGGGGTGGGGGAGACCCAGTACTTC
D: TRBD1; J: TRBJ2-7; size: NA; V: TRBV7-8; CDR3: CASGFGQGAYEQYF; DNA: TGTGCCAGCGGCTTTGGACAGGGGGCTTACGAGCAGTACTTC
D: NA; J: TRBJ1-5; size: NA; V: TRBV18; CDR3: CASSPNRGRNQPQHF; DNA: TGTGCCAGCTCACCAAACCGGGGAAGAAATCAGCCCCAGCATTTT
D: NA; J: TRBJ1-2; size: NA; V: TRBV6-5; CDR3: CASSYRQHYYGYTF; DNA: TGTGCCAGCAGTTACAGACAACACTACTATGGCTACACCTTC
D: NA; J: TRBJ2-1; size: NA; V: TRBV5-1; CDR3: CASSWGLAVAGSEQFF; DNA: TGCGCCAGCAGCTGGGGGCTAGCGGTGGCGGGGAGTGAGCAGTTCTTC
D: TRBD2; J: TRBJ2-5; size: NA; V: TRBV13; CDR3: CASSPRTSGSETQYF; DNA: TGTGCCAGCAGCCCAAGGACTAGCGGGAGTGAGACCCAGTACTTC
D: NA; J: TRBJ1-1; size: NA; V: TRBV19; CDR3: CASSINGRATEAFF; DNA: TGTGCCAGTAGTATAAATGGCAGGGCCACTGAAGCTTTCTTT
D: TRBD2; J: TRBJ2-1; size: few; V: TRBV2; CDR3: CASSERGGREGEQFF; DNA: TGTGCCAGCAGTGAACGGGGCGGGAGGGAGGGTGAGCAGTTCTTC
D: TRBD1; J: TRBJ2-1; size: NA; V: TRBV10-3; CDR3: CAISERKGAGQGHNEQFF; DNA: TGTGCCATCAGTGAGCGAAAAGGGGCGGGACAGGGGCATAATGAGCAGTTCTTC
D: TRBD1; J: TRBJ2-7; size: NA; V: TRBV7-9; CDR3: CSSSRTGGLTSYEQYF; DNA: TGTTCCAGCAGCCGGACAGGGGGACTGACTTCCTACGAGCAGTACTTC
D: NA; J: TRBJ1-2; size: few; V: TRBV19; CDR3: CASSTPPAGAQTYGYTF; DNA: TGTGCCAGTAGTACGCCCCCGGCGGGGGCGCAAACTTATGGCTACACCTTC
D: NA; J: TRBJ2-7; size: NA; V: TRBV28; CDR3: CASSLSSGHSYEQYF; DNA: TGTGCCAGCAGTTTGAGTTCAGGGCACTCCTACGAGCAGTACTTC
D: NA; J: TRBJ2-7; size: few; V: TRBV4-1; CDR3: CASSLFGDEQYF; DNA: TGCGCCAGCAGCCTTTTTGGAGACGAGCAGTACTTC
D: TRBD2; J: TRBJ2-7; size: NA; V: TRBV19; CDR3: CASSRLAGGPHEQYF; DNA: TGTGCCAGTAGTCGACTAGCGGGAGGGCCTCACGAGCAGTACTTC
D: TRBD2; J: TRBJ2-1; size: few; V: TRBV5-1; CDR3: CASTVSGRHNEQFF; DNA: TGCGCCAGCACCGTGAGCGGGAGGCACAATGAGCAGTTCTTC
D: NA; J: TRBJ2-6; size: NA; V: TRBV27; CDR3: CASRKIQVISGANVLTF; DNA: TGTGCCAGCAGGAAAATACAGGTTATCTCTGGGGCCAACGTCCTGACTTTC
D: TRBD1; J: TRBJ2-2; size: NA; V: TRBV5-6; CDR3: CASSPTDRGSDTGELFF; DNA: TGTGCCAGCAGCCCGACGGACAGGGGATCGGACACCGGGGAGCTGTTTTTT